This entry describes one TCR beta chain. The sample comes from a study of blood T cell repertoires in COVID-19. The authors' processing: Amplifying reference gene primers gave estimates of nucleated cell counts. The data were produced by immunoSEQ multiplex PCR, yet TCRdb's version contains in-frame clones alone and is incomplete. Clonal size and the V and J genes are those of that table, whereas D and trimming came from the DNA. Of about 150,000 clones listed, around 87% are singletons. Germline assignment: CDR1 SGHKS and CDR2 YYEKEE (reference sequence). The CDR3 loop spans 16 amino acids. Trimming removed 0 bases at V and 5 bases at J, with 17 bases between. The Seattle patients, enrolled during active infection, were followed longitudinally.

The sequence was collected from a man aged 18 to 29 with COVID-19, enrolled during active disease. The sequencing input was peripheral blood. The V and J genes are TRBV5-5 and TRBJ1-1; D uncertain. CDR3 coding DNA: TGTGCCAGCAGCTTGGAGGAATTGAAGGGAGGGACTGAAGCTTTCTTT. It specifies CASSLEELKGGTEAFF.